The 18 T cell receptor beta chains listed next were all sequenced from one sample in a study of blood T cells in healthy people across ages. Together with a sample-barcoded 5' primer, a J-beta primer mix was included in a second PCR lasting about 7 to 11 cycles. In TCRdb, the 5' RACE reads were re-called with MiXCR into one record per CDR3 protein. Of 850,000 to 1,000,000 distinct CDR3 sequences in the sample, about 53% were seen once. Specimen: blood. The receptor set was obtained from a woman aged 55-70 years in good health.

As for this clonotype: A far larger clone lies a single base away; this is likely a read error. This CDR3 reads CASSRGNAQFF. The CDR3, as DNA: TGTGCCAGCAGTCGAGGGAATGCGCAGTTCTTC. The chain recombines TRBV25-1 with TRBJ2-1; tentatively, D is TRBD2 (5 bases). CDR1 and CDR2 from the germline V gene are MGHDK and SYGVNS. The CDR3 spans 11 residues.

In this sample, this clonotype turned up a few times. The gene calls are TRBV5-1 and TRBJ2-5; TRBD1 or TRBD2 may be the D gene (5 bases each). Germline loops: CDR1 SGHRS, CDR2 YFSETQ. The V and J ends lost 6 bases and 2 bases respectively, with 17 bases between them. CDR3 length: 15 amino acids. For the CDR3, the DNA is TGCGCCAGCAATCGGGTTGGGGACCCACAAGAGACCCAGTACTTC. As protein: CASNRVGDPQETQYF.

CDR3 coding DNA: TGTGCCATCAGTAGACAGGGACCTAACACTGAAGCTTTCTTT. This gives the protein CAISRQGPNTEAFF. The gene calls are TRBV10-3 and TRBJ1-1; TRBD1 matches 7 bases. Unmatched junction bases numbered 5, after V lost 5 bases and J lost 2 bases. CDR1 ENHRY and CDR2 SYGVKD come from the germline V gene. This CDR3 comprises 14 residues.

The chain uses TRBV20-1 and TRBJ2-1; 13 nucleotides align to TRBD2. Germline V lookup: CDR1 DFQATT, CDR2 SNEGSKA (reference sequence). The V segment lost 5 bases and the J segment 8 bases; nucleotides outside the gene matches: 9. The CDR3 consists of 15 residues. The CDR3 DNA reads as TGCAGTGCTCCCCGGACTAGCGGGAGCACCTATGAGCAGTTCTTC. This codes for CSAPRTSGSTYEQFF.

The CDR3 DNA is TGCAGCGTTTCGGGACTAGCGGGTTTGTCCTACAATGAGCAGTTCTTC. Its protein is CSVSGLAGLSYNEQFF. V and J are TRBV29-1 and TRBJ2-1, with 12 positions matching TRBD2. CDR3 length: 16 amino acids. The trim removed 5 bases at V and 1 base at J, leaving 6 bases unmatched. Germline loops: CDR1 SQVTM, CDR2 ANQGSEA.

This clonotype was found a few times. J is TRBJ2-1 and V is TRBV27; 10 bases fit TRBD1. This CDR3 spans 15 amino acids. In germline, CDR1 is MNHEY, CDR2 SMNVEV (reference sequence). The junction had 12 bases not matched to a gene; V was cut back by 10 bases and J by 6 bases. Here the CDR3 reads CATRGGTGVRNEQFF. CDR3 nucleotide sequence: TGTGCCACCCGGGGGGGGACAGGGGTACGCAATGAGCAGTTCTTC.

The genes are TRBV4-1 and TRBJ2-1; D unresolved. CDR3 length equals 13 residues. V lost 0 bases and J 6 bases, leaving 6 bases between the germline ends. Germline V gives CDR1 MGHRA, CDR2 YSYEKL. CDR3 sequence reads: CASSQDSINEQFF. CDR3 nucleotide sequence: TGCGCCAGCAGCCAAGATTCCATCAATGAGCAGTTCTTC.

This clonotype showed up just a few times. The rearrangement joins TRBV18 to TRBJ1-2; 9 positions match TRBD1. V was pared by 1 base and J by 1 base, with 4 bases of the junction left unmatched. The CDR3 is 16 amino acids. Germline CDR1 is KGHSH and CDR2 is LQKENI. CDR3 DNA sequence: TGTGCCAGCTCACCACAAAGGGGACAGGGTAACTATGGCTACACCTTC. Protein sequence: CASSPQRGQGNYGYTF.

This clonotype was counted at least ten times. The gene calls are TRBV20-1 and TRBJ2-1, with D perhaps TRBD2 (7 bases). Between the trimmed V and J ends, which lost 2 bases and 7 bases, there was a span of 12 bases. Germline CDR1 DFQATT, CDR2 SNEGSKA (reference sequence). This CDR3 comprises 13 residues. CDR3 protein: CSARRGRANEQFF. CDR3 bases: TGCAGTGCTAGAAGGGGGAGGGCGAATGAGCAGTTCTTC.

This clonotype was found a few times. The genes are TRBV7-2 and TRBJ1-5; D possibly corresponds to TRBD1 (6 bases). The germline CDR1 and CDR2 sequences are SGHTA and FQGNSA. V dropped 1 base and J dropped 7 bases, with 8 bases sitting between them. The CDR3 is 13 residues long. The CDR3 region has the DNA TGTGCCAGCAGCTTAGAAACAGGGCAGCCCCAGCATTTT. It specifies CASSLETGQPQHF. Using reference TRBV7-2 and TRBJ1-5 for the parts outside the CDR3, the full variable domain is GAGVSQSPSNKVTEKGKDVELRCDPISGHTALYWYRQSLGQGLEFLIYFQGNSAPDKSGLPSDRFSAERTGGSVSTLTIQRTQQEDSAVYLCASSLETGQPQHFGDGTRLSIL.

This clonotype has only a few counts. The chain combines TRBV12-3 or TRBV12-4 with TRBJ2-3; TRBD2 matches at 9 bases. The CDR3 runs to 16 residues. V was pared by 5 bases and J by 4 bases, with 10 bases of the junction left unmatched. CDR3 amino acids: CASSPDIAGVADTQYF. In nucleotides, the CDR3 is TGTGCCAGCAGTCCCGACATAGCGGGAGTTGCAGATACGCAGTATTTT.

The V gene is TRBV20-1, the J gene TRBJ1-5; D gene uncertain. The CDR3 has 15 residues. The V end was cut by 5 bases, the J end by 3 bases, with 17 bases between. Germline V gene data show CDR1 as DFQATT and CDR2 as SNEGSKA (reference sequence). The CDR3 DNA sequence: TGCAGTGCTCAGAGAGTAGACGCAAACAATCAGCCCCAGCATTTT. Translating gives CSAQRVDANNQPQHF.

The CDR3 sequence: CASSSTSAHYEQYF. The CDR3 nucleotides read TGTGCCAGCAGTTCCACTAGCGCGCACTACGAGCAGTACTTC. V usage is TRBV12-3 or TRBV12-4 and J usage is TRBJ2-7, with 7 bases matching TRBD2. The CDR3 runs to 14 residues. Trimming took 4 bases from V and 3 from J; bases not matched to a gene: 6.

For this clonotype: A read error may be the cause here, since a much bigger clone is one base away. The CDR3 region has the DNA TGTGCCAGCAATTACCAAGAGACCCAGTACTTC. The encoded protein is CASNYQETQYF. J is TRBJ2-5 and V is TRBV28; D unclear. The CDR3 runs 11 residues. V was clipped by 7 bases and J by 0 bases, with 3 bases between them. CDR1 MDHEN and CDR2 SYDVKM come from the germline V gene.

The rearrangement uses TRBV20-1 and TRBJ2-5, with 9 bases identical to TRBD2. The germline V gene has CDR1 DFQATT and CDR2 SNEGSKA (reference sequence). CDR3 size: 16 residues. Trimming cost V 3 bases and J 11 bases; bases outside gene matches: 19. Here the CDR3 reads CSASPPSGAARVEQYF. The CDR3 DNA reads TGCAGTGCTAGTCCTCCTAGCGGGGCTGCACGCGTGGAGCAGTACTTC.

V gene TRBV12-3 or TRBV12-4 combines with J gene TRBJ2-3, with D possibly TRBD2 on 6 matching bases. The germline V and J ends were trimmed by 5 bases and 2 bases, with 20 bases remaining between them. The CDR3 spans 17 residues. CDR3 coding DNA: TGTGCCAGCAGTCCCCGACCGTTCCAGCGGGTCACAGATACGCAGTATTTT. It codes for CASSPRPFQRVTDTQYF.

This clonotype was detected a few times. CDR3 sequence (DNA): TGCGCCAGCAGCTTGTTCGGGGGAGGGTCCTACAATGAGCAGTTCTTC. Encoded protein: CASSLFGGGSYNEQFF. The V and J genes are TRBV5-1 and TRBJ2-1; TRBD2 matches 7 bases. Trimming at V came to 1 base and at J to 1 base, leaving 5 bases not matched to a gene. Germline V gene data show CDR1 as SGHRS and CDR2 as YFSETQ. This CDR3 spans 16 amino acids.

This chain links TRBV29-1 with TRBJ2-1; 10 bases agree with TRBD2. The trim removed 8 bases at V and 0 bases at J, leaving 13 bases unmatched. The germline gives CDR1 SQVTM, CDR2 ANQGSEA. The CDR3 extends over 17 amino acids. The CDR3 bases are TGCAGCTCCCGGACTAGCGGTAAAGGCTTCTCCTACAATGAGCAGTTCTTC. It yields the protein CSSRTSGKGFSYNEQFF.